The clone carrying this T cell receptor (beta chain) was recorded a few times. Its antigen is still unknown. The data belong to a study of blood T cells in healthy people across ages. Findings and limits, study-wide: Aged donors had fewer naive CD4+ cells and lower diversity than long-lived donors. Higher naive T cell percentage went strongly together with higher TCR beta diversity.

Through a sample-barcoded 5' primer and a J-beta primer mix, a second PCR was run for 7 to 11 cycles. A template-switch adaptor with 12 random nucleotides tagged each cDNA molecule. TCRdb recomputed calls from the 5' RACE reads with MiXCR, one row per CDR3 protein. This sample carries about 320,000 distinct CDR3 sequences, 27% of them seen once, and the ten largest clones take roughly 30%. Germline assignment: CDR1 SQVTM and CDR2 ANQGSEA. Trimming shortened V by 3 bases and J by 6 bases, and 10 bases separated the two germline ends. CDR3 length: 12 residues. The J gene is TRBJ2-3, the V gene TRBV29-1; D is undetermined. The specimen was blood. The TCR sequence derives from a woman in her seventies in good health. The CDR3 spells CSVEASADTQYF. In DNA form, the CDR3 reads TGCAGCGTTGAGGCCAGCGCGGATACGCAGTATTTT.